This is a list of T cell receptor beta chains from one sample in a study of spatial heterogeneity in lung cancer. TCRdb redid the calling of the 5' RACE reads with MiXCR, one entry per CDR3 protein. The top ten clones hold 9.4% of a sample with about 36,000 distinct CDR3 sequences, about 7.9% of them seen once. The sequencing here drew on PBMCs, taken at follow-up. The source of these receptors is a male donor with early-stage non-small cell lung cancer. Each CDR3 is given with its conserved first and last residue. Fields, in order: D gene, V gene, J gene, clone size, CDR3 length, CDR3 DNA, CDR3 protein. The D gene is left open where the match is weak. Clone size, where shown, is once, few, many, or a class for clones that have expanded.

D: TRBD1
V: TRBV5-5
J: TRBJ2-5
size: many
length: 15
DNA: TGTGCCAGCAGCCCGGGACAGGACTACCAAGAGACCCAGTACTTC
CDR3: CASSPGQDYQETQYF

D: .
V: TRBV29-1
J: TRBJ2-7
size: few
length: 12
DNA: TGCAGCGTTGAAGGGGACTCCTACGAGCAGTACTTC
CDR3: CSVEGDSYEQYF

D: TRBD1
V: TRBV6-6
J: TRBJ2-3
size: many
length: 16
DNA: TGTGCCAGCAACCTCGGACAGGTCCTCCACACAGATACGCAGTATTTT
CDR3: CASNLGQVLHTDTQYF

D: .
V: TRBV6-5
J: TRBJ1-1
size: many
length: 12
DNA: TGTGCCAGCAGCAGAATGAACACTGAAGCTTTCTTT
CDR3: CASSRMNTEAFF

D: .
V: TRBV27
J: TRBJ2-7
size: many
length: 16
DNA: TGTGCCAGCAGTTTATCGGGACGGACAGCCACCTACGAGCAGTACTTC
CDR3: CASSLSGRTATYEQYF

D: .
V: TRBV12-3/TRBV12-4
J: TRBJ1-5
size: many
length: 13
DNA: TGTGCCAGCAGTTTGGAAGGGCTTCAGCCCCAGCATTTT
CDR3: CASSLEGLQPQHF

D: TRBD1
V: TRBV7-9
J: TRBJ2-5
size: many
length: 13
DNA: TGTGCCAGTAGGGGGACAGGAGGAGAGACCCAGTACTTC
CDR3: CASRGTGGETQYF

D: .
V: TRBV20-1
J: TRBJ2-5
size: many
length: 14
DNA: TGCAGTGCTAGAGTTCTGCTAGGCGCCAAGACCCAGTACTTC
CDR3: CSARVLLGAKTQYF

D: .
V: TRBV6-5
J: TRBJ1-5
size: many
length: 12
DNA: TGTGCCAGCAGTCCGTTCGGAGGGCCCCAGCATTTT
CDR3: CASSPFGGPQHF

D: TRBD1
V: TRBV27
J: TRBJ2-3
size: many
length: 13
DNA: TGTGCCAGCAGTTGGGACAGGGGAGATACGCAGTATTTT
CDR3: CASSWDRGDTQYF

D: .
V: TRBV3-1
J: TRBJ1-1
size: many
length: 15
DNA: TGTGCCAGCAGCCAAGTAAGGGCAGAGAACACTGAAGCTTTCTTT
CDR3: CASSQVRAENTEAFF

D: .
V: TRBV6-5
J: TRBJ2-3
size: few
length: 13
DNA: TGTGCCAGCAGTTACGGGGCTACAGATACGCAGTATTTT
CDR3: CASSYGATDTQYF

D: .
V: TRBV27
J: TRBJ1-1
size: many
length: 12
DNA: TGTGCCAGCAGTTTAGGTAACACTGAAGCTTTCTTT
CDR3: CASSLGNTEAFF

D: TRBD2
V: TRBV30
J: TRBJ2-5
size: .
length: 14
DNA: TGTGCCTGGAGTGAAATAGCGGGGCAAGAGACCCAGTACTTC
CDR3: CAWSEIAGQETQYF

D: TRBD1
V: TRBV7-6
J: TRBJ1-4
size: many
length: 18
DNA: TGTGCCAGCAGCCTGCGACAGGGCCGGGGAGCAACTAATGAAAAACTGTTTTTT
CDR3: CASSLRQGRGATNEKLFF

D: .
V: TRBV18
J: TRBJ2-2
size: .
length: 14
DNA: TGTGCCAGCTCACCTAGGACCAACACCGGGGAGCTGTTTTTT
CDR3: CASSPRTNTGELFF

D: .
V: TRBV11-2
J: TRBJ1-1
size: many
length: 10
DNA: TGTGCCAGCAGCTTGGTTGAAGCTTTCTTT
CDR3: CASSLVEAFF

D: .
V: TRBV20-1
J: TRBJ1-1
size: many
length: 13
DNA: TGCAGTGCTAGTCTGCCCCACAGCACTGAAGCTTTCTTT
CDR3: CSASLPHSTEAFF

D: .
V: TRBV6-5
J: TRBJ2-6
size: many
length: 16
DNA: TGTGCCAGCAGTTACTCGGGGGGAACTGGGGCCAACGTCCTGACTTTC
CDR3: CASSYSGGTGANVLTF

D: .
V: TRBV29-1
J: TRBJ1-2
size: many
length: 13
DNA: TGCAGCGTTGATTACAGATCTAACTATGGCTACACCTTC
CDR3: CSVDYRSNYGYTF

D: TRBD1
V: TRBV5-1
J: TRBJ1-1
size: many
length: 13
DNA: TGCGCCAGCGGGACAGGGAGGTACACTGAAGCTTTCTTT
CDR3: CASGTGRYTEAFF

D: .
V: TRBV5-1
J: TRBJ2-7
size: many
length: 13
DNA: TGCGCCAGCAGACAGGTTGCAGGGACCGAGCAGTACTTC
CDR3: CASRQVAGTEQYF

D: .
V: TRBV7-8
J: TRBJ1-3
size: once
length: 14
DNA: TGTGCCAGCAGCTTACTCAGCTCTGAAAACACCATATATTTT
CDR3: CASSLLSSENTIYF

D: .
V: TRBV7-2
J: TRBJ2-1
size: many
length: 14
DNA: TGTGCCAGCAGCGGGGGTCAGGCCTACAATGAGCAGTTCTTC
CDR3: CASSGGQAYNEQFF

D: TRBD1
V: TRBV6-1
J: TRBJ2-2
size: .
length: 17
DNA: TGTGCCAGCAGATCCCTAAGACAGGGGGAGTACACCGGGGAGCTGTTTTTT
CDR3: CASRSLRQGEYTGELFF

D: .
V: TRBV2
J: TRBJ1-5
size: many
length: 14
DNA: TGTGCCAGCAGTAACAGGGTCAGCAATCAGCCCCAGCATTTT
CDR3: CASSNRVSNQPQHF

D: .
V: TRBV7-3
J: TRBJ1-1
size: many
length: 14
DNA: TGTGCCAGCAGCTCTGAGACATGGAACACTGAAGCTTTCTTT
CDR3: CASSSETWNTEAFF

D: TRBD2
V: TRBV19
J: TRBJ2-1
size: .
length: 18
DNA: TGTGCCAGTAGTCCCGGGACTAGCGGGGGGGCCCCCTACAATGAGCAGTTCTTC
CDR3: CASSPGTSGGAPYNEQFF

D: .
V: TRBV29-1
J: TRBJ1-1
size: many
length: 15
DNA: TGCAGCGTTGACCTGACAGGTCCACCGAACACTGAAGCTTTCTTT
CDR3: CSVDLTGPPNTEAFF

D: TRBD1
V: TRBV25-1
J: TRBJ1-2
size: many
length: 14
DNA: TGTGCCAGCAGTGGCAACCGGGACAGTTCCGGCTACACCTTC
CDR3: CASSGNRDSSGYTF

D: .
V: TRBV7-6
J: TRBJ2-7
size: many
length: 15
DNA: TGTGCCAGCAGCTTGGGAGTGCGAGCCGACTACGAGCAGTACTTC
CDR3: CASSLGVRADYEQYF

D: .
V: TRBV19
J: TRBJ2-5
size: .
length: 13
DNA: TGTGCCAGTAGTATGGACGTTCAGGGGACCCAGTACTTC
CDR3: CASSMDVQGTQYF

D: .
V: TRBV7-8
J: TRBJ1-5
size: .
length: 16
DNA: TGTGCCAGCAGCCCGCGGAGAATTACTATCAATCAGCCCCAGCATTTT
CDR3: CASSPRRITINQPQHF

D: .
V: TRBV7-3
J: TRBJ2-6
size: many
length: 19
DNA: TGTGCCAGCAGCTTAGCCGGGACACCTCTTACCTCTGGGGCCAACGTCCTGACTTTC
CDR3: CASSLAGTPLTSGANVLTF